This T cell receptor beta chain came from a study of T-cell memory formation after mild COVID-19. The overall study: TCR clusters mostly belonged to single donors.

To note about this clonotype: What it recognizes is unknown.

Using constant-segment primers, 5'RACE produced TCR alpha and TCR beta cDNA libraries carrying sample barcodes and UMIs. Via MiXCR, TCRdb re-called the 5' RACE reads, giving one row per CDR3 protein. The repertoire has about 360,000 distinct CDR3 sequences, about 15% of them found once; the top ten carry around 21%. Whole-study findings and limits: Clones that contracted clustered mainly in CM and EM if CD4+ and in EMRA if CD8+.

This CDR3 has 15 residues. After removal of 5 bases from V and 2 bases from J, the junction contained 7 bases not matched to a gene. Germline V gives CDR1 LNHDA, CDR2 SQIVND (reference sequence). This chain joins TRBV19 and TRBJ1-1; 8 bases are a match to TRBD1. The sequenced material came from PBMCs or a T cell subset sorted from them (not recorded which). The receptor was isolated from a man aged 18 to 29 who had mild COVID-19 (a few samples of this study predate the infection). Cell type and time point are not known. This CDR3 is CASSSKGQGNTEAFF. Written as DNA, the CDR3 is TGTGCCAGTAGTTCAAAAGGACAGGGAAACACTGAAGCTTTCTTT.